The following is a TCR beta chain sequence with its context. What it recognizes is unknown. CDR1 MNHNY and CDR2 SVGAGI come from the germline V gene (reference sequence). This CDR3 has 13 amino acids. V gave up 5 bases and J gave up 3 bases, with 10 bases separating them. This PCR relied on a set of 60 Vbeta primers and 13 Jbeta primers. Clones were sequenced by immunoSEQ multiplex PCR, and TCRdb holds only the in-frame ones, with some missing. The top ten hold roughly 1.1% of the sample, which has some 130,000 clones, approximately 79% seen once. The data were obtained in a study of cytomegalovirus exposure and HLA in healthy donors. On the study more broadly: Earlier work reported 100 million or so unique TCR beta sequences from some 170 million T cells.

The study, taken as a whole, reports: Testing in vitro showed a few CMV-associated chains specific for CMV antigens.

The genes are TRBV6-6 and TRBJ1-2; TRBD1 might be the D (6 bases). The clonotype was recovered from a male donor in good health and CMV-seronegative. Sequenced sample: PBMCs. The chain's CDR3 is CASSPHRDYGYTF. CDR3 bases: TGTGCCAGCAGTCCCCACAGGGACTATGGCTACACCTTC.